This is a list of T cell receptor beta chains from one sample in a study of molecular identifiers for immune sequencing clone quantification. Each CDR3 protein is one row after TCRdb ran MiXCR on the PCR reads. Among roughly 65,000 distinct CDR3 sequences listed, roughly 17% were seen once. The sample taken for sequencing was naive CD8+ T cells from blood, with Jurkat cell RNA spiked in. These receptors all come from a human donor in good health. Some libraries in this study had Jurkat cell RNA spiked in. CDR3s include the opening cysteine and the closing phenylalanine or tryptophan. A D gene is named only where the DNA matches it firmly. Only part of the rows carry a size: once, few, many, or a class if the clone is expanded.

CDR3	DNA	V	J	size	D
CASSQERYRGSQPQHF	TGCGCCAGCAGCCAAGAAAGGTACAGAGGGAGTCAGCCCCAGCATTTT	TRBV4-1	TRBJ1-5	many	NA
CASSFSASSDTRYF	TGTGCCAGCAGCTTTTCGGCTAGTTCAGATACGCGGTATTTT	TRBV5-6	TRBJ2-3	NA	NA
CASSLWGRPEYGYTF	TGTGCCAGCAGTTTATGGGGCAGACCTGAGTATGGCTACACCTTC	TRBV27	TRBJ1-2	few	NA
CASSLAGQGGSWVLTF	TGTGCCAGCAGCTTAGCCGGACAGGGGGGCTCTTGGGTCCTGACTTTC	TRBV7-8	TRBJ2-6	many	TRBD1
CASSRQADTQYF	TGTGCCAGCAGCAGACAAGCAGATACGCAGTATTTT	TRBV11-3	TRBJ2-3	many	NA
CASSLVAGGEIGELFF	TGTGCCAGCAGCTTAGTAGCGGGAGGGGAGATCGGGGAGCTGTTTTTT	TRBV7-6	TRBJ2-2	many	TRBD2
CASSMGSPNQPQHF	TGTGCCAGTAGTATGGGGAGCCCCAATCAGCCCCAGCATTTT	TRBV19	TRBJ1-5	many	NA
CASSEKLAGTSTDTQYF	TGCGCCAGCAGTGAGAAACTAGCGGGTACTAGCACAGATACGCAGTATTTT	TRBV10-2	TRBJ2-3	many	TRBD2
CAISEDGQGAGEGETQYF	TGTGCCATCAGTGAGGATGGACAGGGGGCTGGAGAGGGAGAGACCCAGTACTTC	TRBV10-3	TRBJ2-5	many	TRBD1
CASSHSGSFDEQYF	TGTGCCAGCAGCCATAGCGGGAGTTTTGACGAGCAGTACTTC	TRBV5-4	TRBJ2-7	many	TRBD2
CSARTYQGYNEQFF	TGCAGTGCTAGGACTTACCAGGGGTACAATGAGCAGTTCTTC	TRBV20-1	TRBJ2-1	few	NA
CASSPPMLYQETQYF	TGTGCCAGCAGCCCCCCGATGCTCTACCAAGAGACCCAGTACTTC	TRBV28	TRBJ2-5	many	NA
CASSSDSTSGGPYTDTQYF	TGTGCCAGCAGCTCGGATTCGACTAGCGGGGGGCCGTACACAGATACGCAGTATTTT	TRBV7-2	TRBJ2-3	medium-sized	TRBD2
CASNPGSGGSYEQYF	TGTGCCAGCAACCCAGGGTCAGGGGGATCCTACGAGCAGTACTTC	TRBV7-9	TRBJ2-7	NA	TRBD1
CSARDSTPGAEGPGFIEQYF	TGCAGTGCTAGAGACTCCACCCCCGGGGCCGAGGGCCCGGGGTTTATCGAGCAGTACTTC	TRBV20-1	TRBJ2-7	many	NA
CASQAGENEKLFF	TGTGCCAGCCAGGCGGGGGAGAATGAAAAACTGTTTTTT	TRBV9	TRBJ1-4	many	NA
CSVMGQGALYGYTF	TGCAGCGTTATGGGACAGGGCGCTTTATATGGCTACACCTTC	TRBV29-1	TRBJ1-2	many	TRBD1
CASSIPRLGLVEQFF	TGTGCCAGTAGTATTCCGCGACTGGGCTTGGTGGAGCAGTTCTTC	TRBV19	TRBJ2-1	few	NA
CSARDEASGSGANVLTF	TGCAGTGCTAGAGATGAAGCTAGCGGGAGTGGGGCCAACGTCCTGACTTTC	TRBV20-1	TRBJ2-6	many	TRBD2
CASSRRQTSGNTYEQYF	TGCGCCAGCAGCCGTAGACAGACTAGCGGAAATACCTACGAGCAGTACTTC	TRBV4-1	TRBJ2-7	many	TRBD2
CASSSSGSGRNEQYF	TGTGCCAGCAGCTCTAGCGGGAGCGGCCGAAACGAGCAGTACTTC	TRBV7-9	TRBJ2-7	many	TRBD2
CASRARGGQRVDVYEEQYF	TGTGCCAGCAGGGCCCGGGGGGGTCAGCGGGTGGACGTCTACGAAGAGCAGTACTTC	TRBV6-5	TRBJ2-7	many	TRBD2
CASSATRGILDGYTF	TGTGCCAGCAGCGCCACCAGGGGCATACTTGATGGCTACACCTTC	TRBV11-1	TRBJ1-2	many	NA
CSARVLADSYNEQFF	TGCAGTGCTAGAGTCCTAGCGGACTCCTACAATGAGCAGTTCTTC	TRBV20-1	TRBJ2-1	many	TRBD2
CSATMGQGIWTEAFF	TGCAGTGCTACGATGGGACAGGGGATTTGGACTGAAGCTTTCTTT	TRBV20-1	TRBJ1-1	many	TRBD1
CASSAYQGHTEAFF	TGTGCCAGCAGTGCCTACCAGGGTCACACTGAAGCTTTCTTT	TRBV27	TRBJ1-1	many	NA
CASSLNRDPNRELFF	TGTGCCAGCAGCTTAAACCGGGACCCAAACCGGGAGCTGTTTTTT	TRBV7-3	TRBJ2-2	many	NA
CASSVGSGGSYEQYF	TGTGCCAGCAGCGTAGGGAGCGGGGGATCGTACGAGCAGTACTTC	TRBV9	TRBJ2-7	many	TRBD2
CASSLGLGYTDTQYF	TGTGCCAGCAGTTTAGGCCTGGGGTACACAGATACGCAGTATTTT	TRBV27	TRBJ2-3	many	NA
CSARPMTSDYEQYF	TGCAGTGCTCGCCCTATGACTAGCGACTACGAGCAGTACTTC	TRBV20-1	TRBJ2-7	many	TRBD2
CASSQEALADSPDTQYF	TGCGCCAGCAGCCAAGAAGCTTTAGCGGACTCGCCAGATACGCAGTATTTT	TRBV4-3	TRBJ2-3	many	NA
CASSKYPRINTEAFF	TGTGCCAGCAGCAAATACCCGCGTATAAACACTGAAGCTTTCTTT	TRBV13	TRBJ1-1	NA	NA
CASGLSGARNQPQHF	TGTGCTAGTGGATTGTCAGGGGCCCGCAATCAGCCCCAGCATTTT	TRBV12-5	TRBJ1-5	many	NA
CASRASEQETQYF	TGTGCCAGCAGGGCGAGCGAGCAAGAGACCCAGTACTTC	TRBV12-3/TRBV12-4	TRBJ2-5	many	NA
CASSLAGTGRKFAEAFF	TGTGCCAGCAGTTTAGCCGGGACAGGGAGAAAGTTCGCTGAAGCTTTCTTT	TRBV12-3/TRBV12-4	TRBJ1-1	many	TRBD1
CSVRGEGASGSTMEYEQYF	TGCAGCGTGCGAGGGGAGGGGGCTAGCGGGAGCACAATGGAGTACGAGCAGTACTTC	TRBV29-1	TRBJ2-7	many	TRBD2
CASSGLSGSTDTQYF	TGTGCCAGCAGTGGATTATCCGGGAGCACAGATACGCAGTATTTT	TRBV12-3/TRBV12-4	TRBJ2-3	few	NA
CAWGPVAGGRDEQFF	TGTGCCTGGGGTCCGGTAGCGGGAGGTCGTGATGAGCAGTTCTTC	TRBV30	TRBJ2-1	few	TRBD2